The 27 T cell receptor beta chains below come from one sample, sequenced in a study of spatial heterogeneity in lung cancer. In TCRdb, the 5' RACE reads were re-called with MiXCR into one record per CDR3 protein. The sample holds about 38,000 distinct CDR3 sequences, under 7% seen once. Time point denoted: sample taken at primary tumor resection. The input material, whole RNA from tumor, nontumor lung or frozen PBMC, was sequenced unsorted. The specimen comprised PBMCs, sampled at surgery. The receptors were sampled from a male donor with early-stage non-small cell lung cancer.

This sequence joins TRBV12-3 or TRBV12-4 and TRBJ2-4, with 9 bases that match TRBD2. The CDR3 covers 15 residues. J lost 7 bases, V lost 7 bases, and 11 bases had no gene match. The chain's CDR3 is CASNLSGGGSNIQYF. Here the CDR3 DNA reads TGTGCCAGCAACCTTAGCGGGGGAGGATCCAACATTCAGTACTTC.

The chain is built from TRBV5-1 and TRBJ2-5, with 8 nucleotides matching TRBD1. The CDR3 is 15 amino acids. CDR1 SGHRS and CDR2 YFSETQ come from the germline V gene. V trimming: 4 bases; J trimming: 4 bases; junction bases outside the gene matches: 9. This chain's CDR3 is CASSPGQGKVETQYF. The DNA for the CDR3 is TGCGCCAGCAGCCCTGGACAGGGCAAGGTAGAGACCCAGTACTTC.

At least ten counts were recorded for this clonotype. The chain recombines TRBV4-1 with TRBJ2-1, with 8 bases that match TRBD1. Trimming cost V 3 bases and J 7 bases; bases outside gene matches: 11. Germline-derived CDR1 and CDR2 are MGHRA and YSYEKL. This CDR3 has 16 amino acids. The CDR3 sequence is CASSQIGQGVQNEQFF. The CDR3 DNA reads TGCGCCAGCAGCCAGATCGGACAGGGAGTTCAGAATGAGCAGTTCTTC.

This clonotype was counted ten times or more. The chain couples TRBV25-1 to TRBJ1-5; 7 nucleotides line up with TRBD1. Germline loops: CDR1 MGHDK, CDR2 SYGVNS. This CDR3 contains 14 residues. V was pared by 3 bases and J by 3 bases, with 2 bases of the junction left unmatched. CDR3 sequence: CASSETGFNQPQHF. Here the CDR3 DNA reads TGTGCCAGCAGTGAGACAGGGTTCAATCAGCCCCAGCATTTT.

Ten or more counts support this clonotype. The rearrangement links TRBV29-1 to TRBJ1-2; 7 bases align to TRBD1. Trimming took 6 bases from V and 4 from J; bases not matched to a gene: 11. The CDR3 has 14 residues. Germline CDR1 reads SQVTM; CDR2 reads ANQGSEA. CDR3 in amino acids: CSVDLGGGGYGYTF. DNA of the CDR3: TGCAGCGTGGACCTTGGAGGGGGCGGCTATGGCTACACCTTC.

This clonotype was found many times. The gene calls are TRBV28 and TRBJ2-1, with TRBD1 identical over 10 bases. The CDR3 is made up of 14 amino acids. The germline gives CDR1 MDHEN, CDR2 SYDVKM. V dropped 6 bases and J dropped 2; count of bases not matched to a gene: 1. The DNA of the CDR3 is TGTGCCAGCAGGACAGGGGGCGCCTACAATGAGCAGTTCTTC. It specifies CASRTGGAYNEQFF. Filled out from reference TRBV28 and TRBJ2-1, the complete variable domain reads DVKVTQSSRYLVKRTGEKVFLECVQDMDHENMFWYRQDPGLGLRLIYFSYDVKMKEKGDIPEGYSVSREKKERFSLILESASTNQTSMYLCASRTGGAYNEQFFGPGTRLTVL.

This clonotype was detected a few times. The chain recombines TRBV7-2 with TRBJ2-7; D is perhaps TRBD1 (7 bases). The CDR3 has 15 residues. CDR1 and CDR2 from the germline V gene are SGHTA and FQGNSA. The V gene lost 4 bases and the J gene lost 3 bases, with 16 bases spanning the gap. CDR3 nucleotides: TGTGCCAGCAGCTGGGCAGGACAGGACTACTACGAGCAGTACTTC. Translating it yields CASSWAGQDYYEQYF.

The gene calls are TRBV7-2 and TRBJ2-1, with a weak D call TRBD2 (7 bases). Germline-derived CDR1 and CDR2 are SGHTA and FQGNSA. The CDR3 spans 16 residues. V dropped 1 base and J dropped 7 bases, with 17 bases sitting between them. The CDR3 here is CASSLGAGRGKNEQFF. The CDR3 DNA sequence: TGTGCCAGCAGCTTAGGGGCGGGGAGGGGGAAAAATGAGCAGTTCTTC.

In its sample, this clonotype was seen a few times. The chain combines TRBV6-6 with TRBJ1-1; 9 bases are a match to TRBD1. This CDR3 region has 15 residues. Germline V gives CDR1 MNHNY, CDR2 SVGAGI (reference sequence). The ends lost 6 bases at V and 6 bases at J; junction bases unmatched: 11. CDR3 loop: CASSRAGTGSPEAFF. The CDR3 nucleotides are TGTGCCAGCAGCCGAGCCGGGACAGGGTCGCCTGAAGCTTTCTTT.

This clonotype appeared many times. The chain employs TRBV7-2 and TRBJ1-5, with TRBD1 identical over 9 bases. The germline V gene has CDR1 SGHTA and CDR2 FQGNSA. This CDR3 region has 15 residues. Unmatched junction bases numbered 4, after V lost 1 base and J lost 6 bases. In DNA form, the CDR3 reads TGTGCCAGCAGCTTAGACAGGGGGCTTGGTCAGCCCCAGCATTTT. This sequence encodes CASSLDRGLGQPQHF.

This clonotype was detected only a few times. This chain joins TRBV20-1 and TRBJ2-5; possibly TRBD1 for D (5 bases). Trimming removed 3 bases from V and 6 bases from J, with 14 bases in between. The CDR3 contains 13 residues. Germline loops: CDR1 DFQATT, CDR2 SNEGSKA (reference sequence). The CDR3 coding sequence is TGCAGTGCTAGGGTAGGGGCCGGTCAGACCCAGTACTTC. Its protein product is CSARVGAGQTQYF.

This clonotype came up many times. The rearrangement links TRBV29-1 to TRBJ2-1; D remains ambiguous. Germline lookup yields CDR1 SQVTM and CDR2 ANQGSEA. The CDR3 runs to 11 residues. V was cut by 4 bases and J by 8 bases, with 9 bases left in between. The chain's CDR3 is CSVGVGDEQFF. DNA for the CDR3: TGCAGCGTTGGGGTTGGGGATGAGCAGTTCTTC.

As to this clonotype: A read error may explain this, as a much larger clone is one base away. The CDR3 reads CASILENTGELFF. The CDR3, as DNA: TGTGCCAGCATCCTAGAGAACACCGGGGAGCTGTTTTTT. The rearrangement joins TRBV2 to TRBJ2-2, with D uncertain. The CDR3 runs to 13 residues. Trimming took 7 bases from V and 1 from J, leaving 7 bases between them. CDR1 and CDR2 (germline): SNHLY, FYNNEI.

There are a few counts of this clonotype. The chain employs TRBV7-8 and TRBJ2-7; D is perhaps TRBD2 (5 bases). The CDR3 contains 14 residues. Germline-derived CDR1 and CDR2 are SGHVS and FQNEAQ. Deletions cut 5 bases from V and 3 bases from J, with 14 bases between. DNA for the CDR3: TGTGCCAGCAGCGTGGAGGTAGGAGTCTACGAGCAGTACTTC. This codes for CASSVEVGVYEQYF.

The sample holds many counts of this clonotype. CDR3 amino acids: CASSQVSEGETQYF. CDR3 coding DNA: TGCGCCAGCAGCCAAGTTTCTGAGGGAGAGACCCAGTACTTC. The genes are TRBV4-3 and TRBJ2-5; TRBD2 might be the D (5 bases). CDR3 length: 14 residues. In germline, CDR1 is LGHNA, CDR2 YSLEER. The V gene lost 1 base and the J gene lost 4 bases, with 10 bases spanning the gap.

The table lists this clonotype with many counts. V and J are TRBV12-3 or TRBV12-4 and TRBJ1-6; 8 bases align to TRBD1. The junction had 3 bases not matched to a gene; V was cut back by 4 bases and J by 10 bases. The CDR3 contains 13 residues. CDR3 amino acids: CASSYDRGSPLHF. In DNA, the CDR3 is TGTGCCAGCAGTTATGACAGGGGCTCACCCCTCCACTTT.

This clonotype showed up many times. In nucleotides, the CDR3 is TGTGCCAGCAGTGGGGGAGGCGAGCAGTACTTC. Translated: CASSGGGEQYF. The chain links TRBV2 to TRBJ2-7; a possible D gene is TRBD2 (6 bases). V lost 4 bases to trimming and J lost 6 bases, with 7 bases between them. The CDR3 loop spans 11 amino acids. Germline CDR1 is SNHLY and CDR2 is FYNNEI.

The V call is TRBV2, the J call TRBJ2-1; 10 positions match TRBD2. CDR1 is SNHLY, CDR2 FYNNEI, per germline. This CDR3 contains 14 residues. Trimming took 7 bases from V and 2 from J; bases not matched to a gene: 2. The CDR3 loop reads CASILAGAYNEQFF. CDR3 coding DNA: TGTGCCAGCATCCTAGCGGGGGCCTACAATGAGCAGTTCTTC.

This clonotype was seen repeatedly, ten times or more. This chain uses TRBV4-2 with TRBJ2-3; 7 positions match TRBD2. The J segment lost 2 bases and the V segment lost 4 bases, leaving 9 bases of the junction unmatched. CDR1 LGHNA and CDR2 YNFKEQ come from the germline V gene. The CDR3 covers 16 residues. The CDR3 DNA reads TGTGCCAGCAGCCCCCTAAGCGGGGCCCCCACAGATACGCAGTATTTT. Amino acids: CASSPLSGAPTDTQYF.

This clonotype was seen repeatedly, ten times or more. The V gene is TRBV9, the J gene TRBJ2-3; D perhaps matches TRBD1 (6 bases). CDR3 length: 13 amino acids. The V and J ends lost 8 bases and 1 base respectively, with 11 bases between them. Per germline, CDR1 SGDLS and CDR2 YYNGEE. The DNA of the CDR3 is TGTGCCAGTGCTGCAGGGGGCACAGATACGCAGTATTTT. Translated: CASAAGGTDTQYF.

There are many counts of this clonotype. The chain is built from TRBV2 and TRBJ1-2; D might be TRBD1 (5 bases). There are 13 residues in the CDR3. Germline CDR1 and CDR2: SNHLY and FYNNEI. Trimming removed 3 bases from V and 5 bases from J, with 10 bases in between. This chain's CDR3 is CASSEEGKYGYTF. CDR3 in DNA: TGTGCCAGCAGTGAGGAGGGGAAGTATGGCTACACCTTC.

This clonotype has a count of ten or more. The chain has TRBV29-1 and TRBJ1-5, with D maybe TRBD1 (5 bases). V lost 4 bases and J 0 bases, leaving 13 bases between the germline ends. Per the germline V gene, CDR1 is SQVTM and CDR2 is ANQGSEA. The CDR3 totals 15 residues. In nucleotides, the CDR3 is TGCAGCGTTGGCGGGGGGATGGGTAGCAATCAGCCCCAGCATTTT. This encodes CSVGGGMGSNQPQHF.

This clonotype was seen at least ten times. The CDR3 here is CASSPGRGLRELFF. In DNA form, the CDR3 reads TGTGCCAGCAGTCCGGGACGCGGGTTGAGGGAGCTGTTTTTT. The rearrangement joins TRBV6-2 or TRBV6-3 to TRBJ2-2, with D perhaps TRBD1 or TRBD2 (5 bases each). Germline CDR1 MNHEY, CDR2 SVGEGT. V lost 5 bases, J lost 9 bases, and 16 bases lay in between. The CDR3 has 14 residues.

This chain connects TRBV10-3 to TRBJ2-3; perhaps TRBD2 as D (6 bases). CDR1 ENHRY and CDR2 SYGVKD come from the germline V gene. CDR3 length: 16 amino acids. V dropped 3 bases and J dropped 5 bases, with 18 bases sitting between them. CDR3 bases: TGTGCCATCAGTGACCTGGGACTCCCATCAGGAGATACGCAGTATTTT. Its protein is CAISDLGLPSGDTQYF.

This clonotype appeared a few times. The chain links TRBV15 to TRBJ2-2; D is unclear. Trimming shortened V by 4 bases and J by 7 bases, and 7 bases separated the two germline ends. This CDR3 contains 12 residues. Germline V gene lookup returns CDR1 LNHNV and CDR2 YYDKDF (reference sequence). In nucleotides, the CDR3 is TGTGCCACCAGCATTTTCGGCGGGGAGCTGTTTTTT. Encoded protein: CATSIFGGELFF. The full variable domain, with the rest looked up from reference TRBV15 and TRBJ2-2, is DAMVIQNPRYQVTQFGKPVTLSCSQTLNHNVMYWYQQKSSQAPKLLFHYYDKDFNNEADTPDNFQSRRPNTSFCFLDIRSPGLGDTAMYLCATSIFGGELFFGEGSRLTVL.

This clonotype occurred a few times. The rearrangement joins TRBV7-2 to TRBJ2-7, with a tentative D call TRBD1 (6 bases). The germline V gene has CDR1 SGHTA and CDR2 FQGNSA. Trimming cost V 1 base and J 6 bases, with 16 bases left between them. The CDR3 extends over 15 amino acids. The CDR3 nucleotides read TGTGCCAGCAGCTTAGGTTTGCCAGGGGCTGGCGAGCAGTACTTC. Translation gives CASSLGLPGAGEQYF. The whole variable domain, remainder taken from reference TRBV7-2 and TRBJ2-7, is GAGVSQSPSNKVTEKGKDVELRCDPISGHTALYWYRQSLGQGLEFLIYFQGNSAPDKSGLPSDRFSAERTGGSVSTLTIQRTQQEDSAVYLCASSLGLPGAGEQYFGPGTRLTVT.

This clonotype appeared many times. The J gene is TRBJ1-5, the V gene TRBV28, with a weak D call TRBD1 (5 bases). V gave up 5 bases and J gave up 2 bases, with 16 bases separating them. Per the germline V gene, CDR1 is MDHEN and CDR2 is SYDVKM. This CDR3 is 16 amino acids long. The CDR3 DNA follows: TGTGCCAGCAGTGGGACGGATGGTTGGGGCAATCAGCCCCAGCATTTT. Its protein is CASSGTDGWGNQPQHF. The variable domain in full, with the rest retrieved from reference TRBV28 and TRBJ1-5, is DVKVTQSSRYLVKRTGEKVFLECVQDMDHENMFWYRQDPGLGLRLIYFSYDVKMKEKGDIPEGYSVSREKKERFSLILESASTNQTSMYLCASSGTDGWGNQPQHFGDGTRLSIL.